Below, 3 T cell receptor beta chains from the same sample are listed, as sequenced in a study of T cells in Graves' hyperthyroidism and ophthalmopathy. Template material for amplifying TCR beta CDR3 regions consisted of RNA transcripts. TCR CDR3 underwent first-round RT-PCR with the HTBI primer set. TCRdb ran MiXCR on the multiplex PCR reads and lists one entry per CDR3 protein. The table records hundreds of thousands of distinct CDR3 sequences, 15% to 17% of them present only once. Sequencing was done on a sample of blood. These receptors came from a woman aged 18-29 years with Graves' hyperthyroidism.

The chain uses TRBV7-9 and TRBJ2-7; TRBD1 matches at 7 bases. Germline V gives CDR1 SEHNR, CDR2 FQNEAQ (reference sequence). V trimming: 7 bases; J trimming: 0 bases; junction bases outside the gene matches: 6. This CDR3 spans 14 amino acids. CDR3 residues: CASTPGQASYEQYF. CDR3 nucleotides: TGTGCCAGCACCCCTGGACAGGCCTCCTACGAGCAGTACTTC. The variable domain in full, completed from reference TRBV7-9 and TRBJ2-7, reads DTGVSQNPRHKITKRGQNVTFRCDPISEHNRLYWYRQTLGQGPEFLTYFQNEAQLEKSRLLSDRFSAERPKGSFSTLEIQRTEQGDSAMYLCASTPGQASYEQYFGPGTRLTVT.

As DNA, the CDR3 is TGTGCCAGCAGTTCAATCTTTGGACTGGGTACCTACGAGCAGTACTTC. It specifies CASSSIFGLGTYEQYF. The rearrangement uses TRBV6-6 and TRBJ2-7; D possibly corresponds to TRBD2 (5 bases). CDR3 length: 16 residues. Trimming removed 4 bases at V and 2 bases at J, with 18 bases between. Germline V gene sequence: CDR1 MNHNY, CDR2 SVGAGI (reference sequence).

This clonotype was seen at least ten times. The chain carries TRBV11-2 and TRBJ2-5, with 7 bases identical to TRBD1. J was trimmed by 1 base and V by 5 bases; bases with no gene match: 7. CDR3 length: 15 residues. Germline assignment: CDR1 SGHAT and CDR2 FQNNGV. CDR3: CASSIRDRPQETQYF. The CDR3 DNA reads as TGTGCCAGCAGCATAAGGGACAGACCCCAAGAGACCCAGTACTTC.